One and the same sample provided the 6 T cell receptor beta chains below, sequenced in a study of T cell responses to AZD1222 COVID-19 vaccine. Assay: immunoSEQ multiplex PCR; the TCRdb copy retains only in-frame clones and omits some. The table has about 180,000 clones, roughly nine tenths seen once. The sample here was peripheral blood, taken on day 0 of AZD1222 vaccination. The receptor source for this set is an adult in good health.

This clone has a single count. The chain combines TRBV25-1 with TRBJ2-1; 13 nucleotides line up with TRBD2. Germline V lookup: CDR1 MGHDK, CDR2 SYGVNS. The V gene end was trimmed by 7 bases and the J gene end by 4 bases; junction bases not matched to a gene: 1. There are 14 residues in the CDR3. CDR3 sequence: CASMTSGGYNEQFF. DNA for the CDR3: TGTGCCAGCATGACTAGCGGGGGGTACAATGAGCAGTTCTTC.

V gene TRBV19 combines with J gene TRBJ2-3; 7 nucleotides match TRBD1. Per the germline V gene, CDR1 is LNHDA and CDR2 is SQIVND (reference sequence). After removal of 7 bases from V and 14 bases from J, the junction contained 18 bases not matched to a gene. The CDR3 is 14 amino acids. CDR3 sequence: CASTRQGRYDTWYF. As DNA, the CDR3 is TGTGCCAGTACCAGACAGGGCAGATACGATACATGGTATTTT.

The chain is built from TRBV5-1 and TRBJ1-2; D gene uncertain. The CDR3 is 14 residues long. CDR1 is SGHRS and CDR2 is YFSETQ in the germline V gene. Trimming removed 0 bases at V and 5 bases at J, with 11 bases between. CDR3 loop: CASSLAQGTYGYTF. The CDR3 region has the DNA TGCGCCAGCAGCTTGGCCCAAGGAACGTATGGCTACACCTTC.

The chain employs TRBV5-8 and TRBJ1-1; weak D call: TRBD1 (6 bases). The V end lost 1 base, the J end lost 11 bases, and 12 bases lay between the germline ends. CDR3 length equals 12 residues. Germline V gene lookup returns CDR1 SGHTS and CDR2 YDEGEE. The CDR3 DNA is TGTGCCAGCAGCTTGAACAGGGAAAGGGCTTTCTTT. Protein: CASSLNRERAFF. Looking up the rest from reference TRBV5-8 and TRBJ1-1 gives the full variable domain: EAGVTQSPTHLIKTRGQQATLRCSPISGHTSVYWYQQALGLGLQFLLWYDEGEERNRGNFPPRFSGRQFPNYSSELNVNALELEDSALYLCASSLNRERAFFGQGTRLTVV.

This clone was detected once. This chain connects TRBV7-9 to TRBJ2-7; 8 nucleotides agree with TRBD1. V shed 4 bases, J shed 2 bases, and the junction held 7 bases outside the gene matches. The CDR3 length is 15 residues. The germline V gene encodes CDR1 SEHNR and CDR2 FQNEAQ (reference sequence). The DNA for the CDR3 is TGTGCCAGCAGCTCCCGGACAGGGTCTACCTACGAGCAGTACTTC. Translated: CASSSRTGSTYEQYF.

This chain connects TRBV30 to TRBJ2-1; TRBD2 aligns across 12 bases. CDR3 length: 16 residues. The trim removed 5 bases at V and 0 bases at J, leaving 5 bases unmatched. CDR1 and CDR2 (germline): GTSNPN, SVGIG (reference sequence). The CDR3 region has the DNA TGTGCCTGGGACGGGACTAGCGGGTACTCCTACAATGAGCAGTTCTTC. Its translation: CAWDGTSGYSYNEQFF.